This TCR beta chain was retrieved from a study of identical twins. The germline V and J ends were trimmed by 1 base and 0 bases, with 16 bases remaining between them. Per the germline V gene, CDR1 is DFQATT and CDR2 is SNEGSKA (reference sequence). The CDR3 extends over 16 amino acids. Worth noting for this clonotype: Antigen unknown.

Template switching introduced a universal primer site, and the cDNA bore unique molecular identifiers. In TCRdb, the 5' RACE reads were re-called with MiXCR into one record per CDR3 protein. The sample lists around 250,000 distinct CDR3 sequences; 6.5% to 9.5% were seen once. Study-wide points: Insertion counts were lower in abundant cord blood beta clonotypes, a trend that memory repertoires did not show. The study based its conclusions on cross-sectional statistical analysis and did not follow the same donors.

This sample also appeared in a second study, on yellow fever vaccine responses in identical twins.

Source material: CD8+ T cells sorted from blood. The TCR sequence derives from a woman aged 18 to 35 in good health. The chain recombines TRBV20-1 with TRBJ2-7; no reliable D call. CDR3 nucleotides: TGCAGTGCTAGAGGTAGAGCGTTTCCAAGCTCCTACGAGCAGTACTTC. This codes for CSARGRAFPSSYEQYF.